Below, 12 T cell receptor beta chains from the same sample are listed, as sequenced in a study of regulatory T cells in long-lasting Graves disease. Through Arm-PCR of CDR3 regions and iRepertoire HTBI primers, TCR beta libraries were built. TCRdb reprocessed the multiplex PCR reads with MiXCR, giving one entry per CDR3 protein. The sample includes fewer than 550,000 distinct CDR3 sequences, roughly 15% of them seen just once. As for time point: newly diagnosed GD, antithyroid drugs for less than 3 months. RNA isolated from PBMCs was used to make the TCR library. These records were also assigned to another study, of T cells in Graves' hyperthyroidism and ophthalmopathy.

This material consisted of peripheral blood mononuclear cells (PBMCs), taken at new diagnosis, from a patient treated with antithyroid drugs. The receptors were sampled from a young woman with Graves disease.

CDR3 sequence reads: CASTDDRTYGYTF. Written as DNA, the CDR3 is TGCGCCAGCACCGACGACAGGACCTATGGCTACACCTTC. The gene calls are TRBV10-2 and TRBJ1-2; D may be TRBD1 (6 bases). The CDR3 has 13 amino acids. V gave up 7 bases and J gave up 4 bases, with 13 bases separating them. Germline V CDR1 and CDR2: WSHSY, SAAADI.

In this sample, this clonotype turned up many times. The V gene is TRBV2, the J gene TRBJ1-5; TRBD1 agrees at 8 bases. From germline, CDR1 is SNHLY and CDR2 FYNNEI. J was trimmed by 1 base and V by 5 bases; bases with no gene match: 4. The CDR3 is made up of 15 amino acids. CDR3 sequence: CASSLWTGSNQPQHF. DNA for the CDR3: TGTGCCAGCAGTCTGTGGACAGGGAGCAATCAGCCCCAGCATTTT.

This clonotype has a count of ten or more. The chain employs TRBV10-2 and TRBJ1-1; possibly TRBD1 for D (6 bases). The CDR3 is made up of 15 amino acids. Germline lookup yields CDR1 WSHSY and CDR2 SAAADI. V was pared by 2 bases and J by 1 base, with 11 bases between. Written as DNA, the CDR3 is TGCGCCAGCAGTGAGGCACAGGGAGGGAACACTGAAGCTTTCTTT. Amino acids: CASSEAQGGNTEAFF.

In its sample, this clonotype was seen many times. This sequence joins TRBV11-2 and TRBJ2-2; D might be TRBD1 or TRBD2, each matching 6 bases. The length of the CDR3 is 15 residues. The germline V gene encodes CDR1 SGHAT and CDR2 FQNNGV. V gave up 3 bases and J gave up 3 bases, with 11 bases separating them. The CDR3: CASSFEGGYTGELFF. CDR3 nucleotides: TGTGCCAGCAGCTTCGAGGGGGGCTACACCGGGGAGCTGTTTTTT.

V and J are TRBV19 and TRBJ2-2; 8 positions match TRBD1. Germline CDR1 and CDR2: LNHDA and SQIVND (reference sequence). This CDR3 region has 16 residues. With V trimmed by 5 bases and J by 6 bases, 11 bases remained unmatched. This CDR3 is CASSAVTGAWAGELFF. The CDR3 nucleotides are TGTGCCAGTAGTGCCGTGACAGGGGCCTGGGCCGGGGAGCTGTTTTTT.

This clonotype came up many times. V usage is TRBV29-1 and J usage is TRBJ2-1, with TRBD2 identical over 7 bases. The trim removed 6 bases at V and 3 bases at J, leaving 5 bases unmatched. The CDR3 extends over 13 amino acids. The germline V gene encodes CDR1 SQVTM and CDR2 ANQGSEA. The CDR3 loop reads CSVVRDYYNEQFF. The CDR3 nucleotides read TGCAGCGTCGTCCGGGACTACTACAATGAGCAGTTCTTC.

This clonotype was recorded many times. The genes are TRBV7-2 and TRBJ2-7, with D perhaps matching TRBD1 (5 bases). CDR3 length: 14 amino acids. V was clipped by 0 bases and J by 5 bases, with 11 bases between them. From germline, CDR1 is SGHTA and CDR2 FQGNSA. The CDR3 DNA follows: TGTGCCAGCAGCTTAGCCCCCAGGGTGAACGAGCAGTACTTC. Amino acids: CASSLAPRVNEQYF.

This chain uses TRBV5-6 with TRBJ1-6; D not resolved. The CDR3 is 16 amino acids. V lost 4 bases and J 3 bases, leaving 14 bases between the germline ends. The germline V gene has CDR1 SGHDT and CDR2 YYEEEE. The DNA of the CDR3 is TGTGCCAGCAGCGCGGTCGGAGGGAACTATAATTCACCCCTCCACTTT. It encodes CASSAVGGNYNSPLHF.

This clonotype appeared many times. The gene calls are TRBV2 and TRBJ2-7, with no clear D. Trimming removed 6 bases at V and 7 bases at J, with 13 bases between. CDR1 and CDR2 from the germline V gene are SNHLY and FYNNEI. The length of the CDR3 is 12 residues. The chain's CDR3 is CASSRNNREQYF. Written as DNA, the CDR3 is TGTGCCAGCAGCCGGAACAATCGGGAGCAGTACTTC.

Details on this clonotype: One base away lies a much larger clone, so this may be a sequencing read error. J is TRBJ2-3 and V is TRBV11-3; D is ambiguous. The J call may be in error: the DNA end matches TRBJ2-1 better. The CDR3 has 16 residues. Looked up from germline, CDR1 is SGHNT and CDR2 is YENEEA. In DNA form, the CDR3 reads TGTGCCAGCAGCCCCCGTTTGGTTCAAGGCTCCTACGAGCAGTTCTTC. Its protein is CASSPRLVQGSYEQFF.

The table lists this clonotype with many counts. The V gene is TRBV3-1, the J gene TRBJ1-1; D gene unclear. CDR3 length: 14 residues. V was cut by 2 bases and J by 5 bases, with 12 bases left in between. Germline V lookup: CDR1 LGHDT, CDR2 YNNKEL (reference sequence). The CDR3 here is CASSQLGPGTEAFF. The CDR3 coding sequence is TGTGCCAGCAGCCAACTAGGTCCGGGGACTGAAGCTTTCTTT.

This clonotype was found a few times. CDR3 in DNA: TGCGCCAGCAGCCCCAGGTTGCCTAGCACAGATACGCAGTATTTT. Amino acids: CASSPRLPSTDTQYF. The chain links TRBV4-1 to TRBJ2-3; unclear D gene. The CDR3 runs 15 residues. Deletions cut 4 bases from V and 0 bases from J, with 11 bases between. The V gene's germline CDR1 is MGHRA and CDR2 YSYEKL.